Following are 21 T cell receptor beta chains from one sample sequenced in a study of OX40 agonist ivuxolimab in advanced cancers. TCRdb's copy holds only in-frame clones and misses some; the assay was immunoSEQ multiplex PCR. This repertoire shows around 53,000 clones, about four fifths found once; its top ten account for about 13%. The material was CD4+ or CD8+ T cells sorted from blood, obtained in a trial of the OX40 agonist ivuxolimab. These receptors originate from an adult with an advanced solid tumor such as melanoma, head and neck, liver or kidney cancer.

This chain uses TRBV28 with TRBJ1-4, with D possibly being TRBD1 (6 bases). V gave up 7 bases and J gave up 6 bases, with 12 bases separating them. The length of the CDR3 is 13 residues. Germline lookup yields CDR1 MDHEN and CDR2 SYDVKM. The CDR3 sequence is CASTQPGDEKLFF. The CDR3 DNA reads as TGTGCCAGCACCCAACCAGGGGATGAAAAACTGTTTTTT.

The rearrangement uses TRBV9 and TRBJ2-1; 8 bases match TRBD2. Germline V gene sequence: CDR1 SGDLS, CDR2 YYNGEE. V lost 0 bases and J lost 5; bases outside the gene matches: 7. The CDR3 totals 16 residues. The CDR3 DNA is TGTGCCAGCAGCGTAGCGGGAAGCGGGAGTCACAATGAGCAGTTCTTC. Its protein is CASSVAGSGSHNEQFF.

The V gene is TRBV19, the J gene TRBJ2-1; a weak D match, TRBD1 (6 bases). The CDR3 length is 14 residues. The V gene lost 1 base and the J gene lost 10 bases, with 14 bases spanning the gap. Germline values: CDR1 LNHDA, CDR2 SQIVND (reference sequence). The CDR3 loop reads CASSIANWQGEQFF. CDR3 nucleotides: TGTGCCAGTAGTATAGCGAACTGGCAGGGGGAGCAGTTCTTC.

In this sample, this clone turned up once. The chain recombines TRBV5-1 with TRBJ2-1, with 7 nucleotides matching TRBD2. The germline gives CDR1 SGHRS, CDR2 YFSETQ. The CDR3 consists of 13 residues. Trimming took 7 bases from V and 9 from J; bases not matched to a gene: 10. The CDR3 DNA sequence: TGCGCCAGCTCAGCAGCGGGATGGGGTGAGCAGTTCTTC. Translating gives CASSAAGWGEQFF.

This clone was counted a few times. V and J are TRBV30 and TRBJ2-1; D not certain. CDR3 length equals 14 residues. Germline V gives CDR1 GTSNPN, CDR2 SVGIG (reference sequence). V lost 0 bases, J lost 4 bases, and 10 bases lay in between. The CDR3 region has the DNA TGTGCCTGGAGTGTTCCAGATATGTACAATGAGCAGTTCTTC. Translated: CAWSVPDMYNEQFF.

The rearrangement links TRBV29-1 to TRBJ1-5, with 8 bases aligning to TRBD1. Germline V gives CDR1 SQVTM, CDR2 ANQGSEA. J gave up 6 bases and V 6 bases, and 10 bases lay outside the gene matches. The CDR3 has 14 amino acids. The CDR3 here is CSVSRGQEGQPQHF. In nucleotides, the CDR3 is TGCAGCGTCTCCAGGGGGCAGGAGGGTCAGCCCCAGCATTTT.

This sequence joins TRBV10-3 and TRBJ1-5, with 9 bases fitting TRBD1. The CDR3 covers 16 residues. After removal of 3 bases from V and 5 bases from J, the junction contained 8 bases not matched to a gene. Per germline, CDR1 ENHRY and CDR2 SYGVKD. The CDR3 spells CAISEQGARRDQPQHF. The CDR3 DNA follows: TGTGCCATCAGTGAACAGGGGGCGCGAAGGGATCAGCCCCAGCATTTT.

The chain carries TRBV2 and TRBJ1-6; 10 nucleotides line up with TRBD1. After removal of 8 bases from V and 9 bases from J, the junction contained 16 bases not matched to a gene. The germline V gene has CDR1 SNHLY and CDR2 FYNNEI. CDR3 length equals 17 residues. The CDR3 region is CASGLLNPGQGSSPLHF. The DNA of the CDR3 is TGTGCCAGCGGACTCCTAAACCCGGGACAGGGGAGTTCACCCCTCCACTTT.

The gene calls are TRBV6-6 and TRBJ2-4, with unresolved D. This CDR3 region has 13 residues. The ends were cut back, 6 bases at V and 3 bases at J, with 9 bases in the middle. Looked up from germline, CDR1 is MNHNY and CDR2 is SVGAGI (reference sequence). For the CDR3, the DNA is TGTGCCAGCAGCCTAGAAGACAAAAACATTCAGTACTTC. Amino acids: CASSLEDKNIQYF.

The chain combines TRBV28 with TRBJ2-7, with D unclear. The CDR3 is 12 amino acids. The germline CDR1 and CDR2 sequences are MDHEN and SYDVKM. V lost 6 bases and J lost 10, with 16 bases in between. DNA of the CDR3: TGTGCCAGCAGCCTAACCGGTTATCAACAGTACTTC. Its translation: CASSLTGYQQYF.

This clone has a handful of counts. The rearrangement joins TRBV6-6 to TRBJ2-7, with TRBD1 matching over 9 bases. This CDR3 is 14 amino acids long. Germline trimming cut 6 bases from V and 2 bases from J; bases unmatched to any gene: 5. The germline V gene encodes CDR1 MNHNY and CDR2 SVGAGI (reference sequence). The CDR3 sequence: CASRTGGDPYEQYF. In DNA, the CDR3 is TGTGCCAGCAGGACAGGGGGGGACCCCTACGAGCAGTACTTC.

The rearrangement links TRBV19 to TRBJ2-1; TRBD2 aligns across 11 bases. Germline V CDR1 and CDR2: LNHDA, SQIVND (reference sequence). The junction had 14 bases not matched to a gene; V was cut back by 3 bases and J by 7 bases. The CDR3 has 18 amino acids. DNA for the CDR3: TGTGCCAGTAGTATCGGGGGTAGCGGGAGGGCCACAAGGAATGAGCAGTTCTTC. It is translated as CASSIGGSGRATRNEQFF.

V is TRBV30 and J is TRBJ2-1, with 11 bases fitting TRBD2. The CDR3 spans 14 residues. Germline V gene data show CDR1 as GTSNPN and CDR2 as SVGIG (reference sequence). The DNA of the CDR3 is TGTGCTGGTCGTGGGCTAGCGGGAGGCAATGAGCAGTTCTTC. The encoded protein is CAGRGLAGGNEQFF.

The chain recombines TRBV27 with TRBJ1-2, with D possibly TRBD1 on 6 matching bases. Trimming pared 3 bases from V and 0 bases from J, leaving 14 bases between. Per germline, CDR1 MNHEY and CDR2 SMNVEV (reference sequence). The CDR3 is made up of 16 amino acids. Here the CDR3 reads CASSFSRGTTNYGYTF. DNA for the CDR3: TGTGCCAGCAGTTTCTCCAGGGGAACGACTAACTATGGCTACACCTTC.

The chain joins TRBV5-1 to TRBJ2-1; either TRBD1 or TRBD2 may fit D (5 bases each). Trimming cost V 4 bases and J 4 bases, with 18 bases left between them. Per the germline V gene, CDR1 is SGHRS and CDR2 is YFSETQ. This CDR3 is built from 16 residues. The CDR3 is CASSGTPDSKYNEQFF. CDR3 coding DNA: TGCGCCAGCAGCGGGACCCCAGATAGTAAGTACAATGAGCAGTTCTTC.

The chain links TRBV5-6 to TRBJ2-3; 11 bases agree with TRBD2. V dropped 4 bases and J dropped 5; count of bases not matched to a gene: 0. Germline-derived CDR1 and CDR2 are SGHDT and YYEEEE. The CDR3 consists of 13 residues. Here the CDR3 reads CASSGLAGDTQYF. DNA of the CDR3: TGTGCCAGCAGCGGACTAGCGGGAGATACGCAGTATTTT.

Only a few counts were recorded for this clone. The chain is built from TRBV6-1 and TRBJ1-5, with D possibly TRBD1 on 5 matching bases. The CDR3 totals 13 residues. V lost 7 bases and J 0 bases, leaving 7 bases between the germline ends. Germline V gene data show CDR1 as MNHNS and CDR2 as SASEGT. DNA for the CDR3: TGTGCCAGCAAACAGGATAGCAATCAGCCCCAGCATTTT. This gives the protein CASKQDSNQPQHF.

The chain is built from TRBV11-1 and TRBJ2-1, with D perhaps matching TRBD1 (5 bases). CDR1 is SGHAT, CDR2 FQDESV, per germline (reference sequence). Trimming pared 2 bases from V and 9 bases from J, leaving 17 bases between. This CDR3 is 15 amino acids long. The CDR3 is CASSLFSQGYGEQFF. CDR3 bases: TGTGCCAGCAGCTTATTTTCGCAGGGATATGGTGAGCAGTTCTTC. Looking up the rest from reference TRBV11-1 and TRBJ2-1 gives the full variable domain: EAEVAQSPRYKITEKSQAVAFWCDPISGHATLYWYRQILGQGPELLVQFQDESVVDDSQLPKDRFSAERLKGVDSTLKIQPAELGDSAMYLCASSLFSQGYGEQFFGPGTRLTVL.

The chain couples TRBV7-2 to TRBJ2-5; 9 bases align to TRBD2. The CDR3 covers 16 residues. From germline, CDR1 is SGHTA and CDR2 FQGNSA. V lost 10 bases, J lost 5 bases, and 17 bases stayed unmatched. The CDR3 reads CATTEGLAGVRETQYF. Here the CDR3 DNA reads TGTGCCACCACGGAGGGATTAGCGGGAGTACGGGAGACCCAGTACTTC.

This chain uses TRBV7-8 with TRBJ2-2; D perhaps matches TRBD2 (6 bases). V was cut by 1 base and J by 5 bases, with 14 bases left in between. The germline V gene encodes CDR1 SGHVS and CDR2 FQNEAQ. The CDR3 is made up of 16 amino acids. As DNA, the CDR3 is TGTGCCAGCAGCTTAGAGCGGGCTGCGGGGACCGGGGAGCTGTTTTTT. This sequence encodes CASSLERAAGTGELFF.

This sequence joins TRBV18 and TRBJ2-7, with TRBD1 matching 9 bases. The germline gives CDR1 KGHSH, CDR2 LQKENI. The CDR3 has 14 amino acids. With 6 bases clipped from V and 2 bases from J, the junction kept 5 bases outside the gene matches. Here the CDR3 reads CASSSDRGPYEQYF. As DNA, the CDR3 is TGTGCCAGCTCTTCGGACAGGGGCCCCTACGAGCAGTACTTC.